This T cell receptor (beta chain) was sequenced in a study of spatial heterogeneity in lung cancer. The table lists this clonotype with many counts. Trimming removed 0 bases from V and 0 bases from J, with 17 bases in between. Germline lookup yields CDR1 SGHDN and CDR2 FVKESK. This CDR3 spans 18 amino acids. As to time point: blood at routine non-recurrence follow-up after resection. Tumor, nontumor lung or frozen PBMC supplied whole RNA that was sequenced unsorted. A distinct unique molecular identifier was carried by each TCR cDNA molecule. One entry per CDR3 protein, called by TCRdb with MiXCR from the 5' RACE reads. This sample has over 85,000 distinct CDR3 sequences, with around 19% found just once.

This specimen was PBMCs, taken at follow-up. The chain couples TRBV14 to TRBJ1-1; D uncertain. The clonotype originates from a male donor with early-stage non-small cell lung cancer. CDR3 loop: CASSQESQLNIMNTEAFF. The CDR3 coding sequence is TGTGCCAGCAGCCAAGAAAGCCAGCTCAATATAATGAACACTGAAGCTTTCTTT.